These 10 T cell receptor beta chains share one sample of origin, sequenced in a study of T-cell memory formation after mild COVID-19. TCRdb reanalysed the 5' RACE reads using MiXCR and keeps one entry per CDR3 protein. The sample lists around 140,000 distinct CDR3 sequences; over 6% were seen once. Sequencing used PBMCs or a T cell subset sorted from them (not recorded which). The receptors here all came from an adult woman who had mild COVID-19 (a few samples of this study predate the infection). Cell type and time point are not known.

This clonotype was seen repeatedly, ten times or more. This chain uses TRBV7-2 with TRBJ1-5; 8 nucleotides match TRBD1. Germline CDR1 SGHTA, CDR2 FQGNSA. The CDR3 totals 17 residues. Germline trimming cut 3 bases from V and 2 bases from J; bases unmatched to any gene: 9. CDR3 amino acids: CASSLSGRGLGNQPQHF. DNA for the CDR3: TGTGCCAGCAGCTTGTCCGGCAGGGGGCTTGGCAATCAGCCCCAGCATTTT.

In regard to this clonotype: A read error may explain this, as a much larger clone is one base away. The V call is TRBV9, the J call TRBJ2-3; D gene uncertain. This CDR3 is 13 amino acids long. Per germline, CDR1 SGDLS and CDR2 YYNGEE. The ends were cut back, 7 bases at V and 5 bases at J, with 14 bases in the middle. The CDR3: CASRESQLDTQYF. The CDR3 DNA sequence: TGTGCCAGCCGCGAATCCCAGCTAGATACGCAGTATTTT.

This clonotype occurred many times. The chain links TRBV19 to TRBJ2-7; D ambiguous. Germline assignment: CDR1 LNHDA and CDR2 SQIVND (reference sequence). The CDR3 length is 13 residues. With 2 bases removed from V and 6 bases from J, the gap between germline ends came to 11 bases. In DNA form, the CDR3 reads TGTGCCAGTAGTATAAACGGTCCGAGCGAGCAGTACTTC. Residues: CASSINGPSEQYF.

This clonotype was seen many times. V gene TRBV20-1 combines with J gene TRBJ2-5; 8 nucleotides agree with TRBD1. The CDR3 runs 16 residues. The V segment lost 5 bases and the J segment 5 bases; nucleotides outside the gene matches: 16. Germline V gene sequence: CDR1 DFQATT, CDR2 SNEGSKA (reference sequence). This CDR3 reads CSAGALKDRVLETQYF. CDR3 nucleotide sequence: TGCAGTGCTGGAGCGTTGAAGGACAGGGTTTTGGAGACCCAGTACTTC.

The chain combines TRBV5-4 with TRBJ1-5, with 7 nucleotides matching TRBD1. J was trimmed by 5 bases and V by 4 bases; bases with no gene match: 12. The CDR3 has 16 residues. From germline, CDR1 is SGHNT and CDR2 YYREEE (reference sequence). As DNA, the CDR3 is TGTGCCAGCAGCCGCCATGGGCAGGGGGTTTATCAGCCCCAGCATTTT. Protein product: CASSRHGQGVYQPQHF.

The CDR3 sequence: CSALQRRRGVETQYF. As DNA, the CDR3 is TGCAGTGCACTCCAACGAAGGCGGGGGGTGGAGACCCAGTACTTC. The V call is TRBV20-1, the J call TRBJ2-5, with 8 nucleotides matching TRBD2. The V segment lost 6 bases and the J segment 5 bases; nucleotides outside the gene matches: 14. This CDR3 spans 15 amino acids. Germline lookup yields CDR1 DFQATT and CDR2 SNEGSKA (reference sequence).

This clonotype was observed at least ten times. The V call is TRBV15, the J call TRBJ2-1, with a weak D call TRBD2 (7 bases). Trimming took off 4 bases at V and 4 bases at J, with 17 bases between the two ends. The CDR3 has 16 amino acids. Germline CDR1 reads LNHNV; CDR2 reads YYDKDF (reference sequence). The CDR3 loop reads CATSNPGGGPYNEQFF. The CDR3 DNA sequence: TGTGCCACCAGCAATCCTGGCGGGGGCCCTTACAATGAGCAGTTCTTC. The entire variable domain, with the rest obtained from reference TRBV15 and TRBJ2-1, is as follows: DAMVIQNPRYQVTQFGKPVTLSCSQTLNHNVMYWYQQKSSQAPKLLFHYYDKDFNNEADTPDNFQSRRPNTSFCFLDIRSPGLGDTAMYLCATSNPGGGPYNEQFFGPGTRLTVL.

The genes are TRBV3-1 and TRBJ1-5; perhaps TRBD1 as D (6 bases). Per the germline V gene, CDR1 is LGHDT and CDR2 is YNNKEL (reference sequence). The CDR3 loop spans 15 amino acids. V lost 3 bases and J lost 2, with 11 bases in between. The chain's CDR3 is CASSHSGHGNQPQHF. The CDR3 DNA follows: TGTGCCAGCAGCCATTCGGGACACGGCAATCAGCCCCAGCATTTT.

This clonotype showed up just once. V usage is TRBV24-1 and J usage is TRBJ2-3; TRBD1 or TRBD2 may be the D gene (5 bases each). The CDR3 sequence is 16 residues long. Germline values: CDR1 KGHDR, CDR2 SFDVKD. Trimming took off 5 bases at V and 6 bases at J, with 20 bases between the two ends. The CDR3 DNA reads as TGTGCCACCAGTGGTAGGGGAGCCGAGGGTGTGGATACGCAGTATTTT. Translated: CATSGRGAEGVDTQYF.

This clonotype has just a few counts. The chain employs TRBV7-3 and TRBJ1-2; a weak D match, TRBD1 (6 bases). Deletions cut 5 bases from V and 7 bases from J, with 17 bases between. Germline CDR1 is SGHTA and CDR2 is FQGTGA. There are 14 residues in the CDR3. CDR3: CASSLNRETSGYTF. In nucleotides, the CDR3 is TGTGCCAGCAGCCTAAACAGGGAAACGAGTGGCTACACCTTC.